Included here is one T cell receptor (beta chain) sequence, with context. The repertoire was sequenced with immunoSEQ multiplex PCR; TCRdb's copy has only in-frame clones and lacks some. The sample lists approximately 61,000 clones, approximately 80% seen once, with roughly 5% in the top ten. This CDR3 has 14 amino acids. Trimming took 3 bases from V and 6 from J; bases not matched to a gene: 4. Germline CDR1 LNHDA, CDR2 SQIVND (reference sequence). These data originate in a study of blood T cell repertoires in COVID-19. Study background: PBMCs, B-cell-depleted T cells, or T cells provided the cDNA or gDNA that made up the material.

This clonotype was obtained from a man aged 65 to 79 with acute or convalescent COVID-19. The sequenced material came from peripheral blood. The chain employs TRBV19 and TRBJ1-2; TRBD1 matches 10 bases. In DNA form, the CDR3 reads TGTGCCAGTAGTATGGGACAGGGGTTGGATGGCTACACCTTC. Encoded protein: CASSMGQGLDGYTF.